The 6 T cell receptor beta chains reported below all come from one sample, sequenced in a study of cytomegalovirus exposure and HLA in healthy donors. Data came from immunoSEQ multiplex PCR; TCRdb stores just in-frame clones and leaves some out. The table has some 140,000 clones, just under 90% seen once; the top ten hold over 5%. The sequenced material came from PBMCs. The receptors stem from a woman under 40 in good health and CMV-seropositive.

In this sample, this clone turned up a few times. The genes are TRBV2 and TRBJ2-7; the D gene is possibly TRBD1 (7 bases). The CDR3 extends over 15 amino acids. The V gene's germline CDR1 is SNHLY and CDR2 FYNNEI. Trimming removed 4 bases from V and 2 bases from J, with 15 bases in between. The CDR3 DNA is TGTGCCAGCAGTGCAAGGGGGCGGGACCCCTACGAGCAGTACTTC. Translated: CASSARGRDPYEQYF.

This rearrangement joins TRBV28 to TRBJ2-1; 9 nucleotides agree with TRBD2. The CDR3 has 14 amino acids. The germline gives CDR1 MDHEN, CDR2 SYDVKM. The V and J ends lost 5 bases and 7 bases, in that order; junction bases with no gene match: 6. CDR3: CASSRRGRVNEQFF. In DNA form, the CDR3 reads TGTGCCAGCAGTCGTCGCGGGAGGGTAAATGAGCAGTTCTTC.

The V and J genes are TRBV29-1 and TRBJ1-2; TRBD1 is a possible D gene (5 bases). Trimming pared 5 bases from V and 8 bases from J, leaving 18 bases between. The CDR3 sequence is 13 residues long. CDR1 is SQVTM, CDR2 ANQGSEA, per germline. CDR3 sequence reads: CSVLYGTSQGYTF. DNA for the CDR3: TGCAGCGTTCTATATGGGACTTCCCAGGGCTACACCTTC.

The CDR3 region has the DNA TGTGCCAGCAGCTTAACTGACTCCTACGAGCAGTACTTC. Its protein is CASSLTDSYEQYF. This sequence joins TRBV11-2 and TRBJ2-7; D is unclear. The ends were cut back, 2 bases at V and 0 bases at J, with 5 bases in the middle. Germline assignment: CDR1 SGHAT and CDR2 FQNNGV. CDR3 length: 13 residues.

The V gene is TRBV7-9, the J gene TRBJ2-5; D uncertain. The ends were cut back, 6 bases at V and 2 bases at J, with 10 bases in the middle. Per germline, CDR1 SEHNR and CDR2 FQNEAQ (reference sequence). The CDR3 extends over 13 amino acids. The CDR3 nucleotides are TGTGCCAGCAGAAACACAGAGCAAGAGACCCAGTACTTC. This gives the protein CASRNTEQETQYF.

V is TRBV28 and J is TRBJ2-7; 9 bases match TRBD2. Germline CDR1 MDHEN, CDR2 SYDVKM. This CDR3 comprises 14 residues. The ends lost 10 bases at V and 5 bases at J; junction bases unmatched: 12. As DNA, the CDR3 is TGTGCCATCTCCTTAGCGGGAGAGTCCCACGAGCAGTACTTC. Amino acid sequence: CAISLAGESHEQYF.